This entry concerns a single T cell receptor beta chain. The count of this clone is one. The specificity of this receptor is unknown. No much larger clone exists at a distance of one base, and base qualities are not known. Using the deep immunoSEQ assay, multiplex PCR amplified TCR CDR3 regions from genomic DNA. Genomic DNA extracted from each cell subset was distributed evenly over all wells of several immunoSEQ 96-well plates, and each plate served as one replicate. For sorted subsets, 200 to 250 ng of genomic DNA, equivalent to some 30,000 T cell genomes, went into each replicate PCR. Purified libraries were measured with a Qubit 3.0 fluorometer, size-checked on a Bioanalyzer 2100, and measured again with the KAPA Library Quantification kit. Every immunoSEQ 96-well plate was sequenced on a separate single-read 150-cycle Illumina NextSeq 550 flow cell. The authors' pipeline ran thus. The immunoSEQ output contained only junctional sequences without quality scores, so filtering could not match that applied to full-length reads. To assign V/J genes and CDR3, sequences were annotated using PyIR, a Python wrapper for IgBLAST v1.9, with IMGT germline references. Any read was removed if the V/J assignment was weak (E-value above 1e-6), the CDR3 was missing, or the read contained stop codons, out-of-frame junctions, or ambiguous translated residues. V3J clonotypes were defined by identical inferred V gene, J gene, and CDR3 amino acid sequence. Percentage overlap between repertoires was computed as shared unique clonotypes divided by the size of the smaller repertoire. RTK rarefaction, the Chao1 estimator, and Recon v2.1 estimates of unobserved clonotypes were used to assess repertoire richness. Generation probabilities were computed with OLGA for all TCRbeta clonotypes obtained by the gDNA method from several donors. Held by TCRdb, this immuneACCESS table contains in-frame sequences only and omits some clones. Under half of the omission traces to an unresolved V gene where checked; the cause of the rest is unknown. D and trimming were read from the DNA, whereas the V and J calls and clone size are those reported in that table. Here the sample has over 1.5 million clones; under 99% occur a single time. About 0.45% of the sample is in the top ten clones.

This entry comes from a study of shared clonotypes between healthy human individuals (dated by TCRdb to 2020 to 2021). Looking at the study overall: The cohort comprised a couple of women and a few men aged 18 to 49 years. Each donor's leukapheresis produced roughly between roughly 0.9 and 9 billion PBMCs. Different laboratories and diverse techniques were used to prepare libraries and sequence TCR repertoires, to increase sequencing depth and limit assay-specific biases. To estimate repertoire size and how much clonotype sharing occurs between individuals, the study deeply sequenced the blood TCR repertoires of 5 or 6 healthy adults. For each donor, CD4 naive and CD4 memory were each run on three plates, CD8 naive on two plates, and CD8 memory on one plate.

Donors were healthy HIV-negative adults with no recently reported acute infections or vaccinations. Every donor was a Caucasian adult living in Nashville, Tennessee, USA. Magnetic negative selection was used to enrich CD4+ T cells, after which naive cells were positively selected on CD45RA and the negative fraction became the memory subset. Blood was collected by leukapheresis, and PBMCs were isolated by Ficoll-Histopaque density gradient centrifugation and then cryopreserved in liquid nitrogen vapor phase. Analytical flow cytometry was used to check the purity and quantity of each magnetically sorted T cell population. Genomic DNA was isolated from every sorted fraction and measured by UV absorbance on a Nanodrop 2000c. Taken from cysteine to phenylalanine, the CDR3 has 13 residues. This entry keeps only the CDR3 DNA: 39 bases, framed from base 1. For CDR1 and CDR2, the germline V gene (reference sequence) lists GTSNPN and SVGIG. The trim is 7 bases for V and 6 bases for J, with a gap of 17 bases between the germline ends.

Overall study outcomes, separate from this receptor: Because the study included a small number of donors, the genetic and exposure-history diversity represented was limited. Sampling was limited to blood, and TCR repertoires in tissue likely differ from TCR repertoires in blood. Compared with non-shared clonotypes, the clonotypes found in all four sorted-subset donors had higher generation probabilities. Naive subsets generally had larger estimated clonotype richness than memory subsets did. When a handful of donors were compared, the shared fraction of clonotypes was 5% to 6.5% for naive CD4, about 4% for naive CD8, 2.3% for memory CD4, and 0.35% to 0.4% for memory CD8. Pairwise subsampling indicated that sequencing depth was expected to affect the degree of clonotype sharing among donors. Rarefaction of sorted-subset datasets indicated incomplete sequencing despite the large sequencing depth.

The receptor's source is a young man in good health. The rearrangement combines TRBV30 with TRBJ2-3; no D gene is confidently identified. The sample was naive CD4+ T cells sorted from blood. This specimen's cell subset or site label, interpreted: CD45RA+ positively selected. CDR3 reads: CASGSGSWDTQYF. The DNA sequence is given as TGTGCCTCCGGCTCGGGCTCTTGGGATACGCAGTATTTT. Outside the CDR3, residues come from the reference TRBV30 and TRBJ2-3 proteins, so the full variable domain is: SQTIHQWPATLVQPVGSPLSLECTVEGTSNPNLYWYRQAAGRGLQLLFYSVGIGQISSEVPQNLSASRPQDRQFILSSKKLLLSDSGFYLCASGSGSWDTQYFGPGTRLTVL.